These T cell receptor beta chains were read from a single sample in a study of blood T cell repertoires in COVID-19. The table came from immunoSEQ multiplex PCR; TCRdb's copy has only in-frame clones and leaves some out. The sample lists 90,000 to 120,000 clones, 84% occurring once. The sequenced sample consisted of peripheral blood. The receptor set was obtained from a human donor in a cohort sampled during active COVID-19. Each CDR3 is given with its conserved first and last residue. D genes are given only for firm matches. Clone size appears in some rows only: once, few, many, or a class for an expanded clone.

>TRBJ1-2|once|.|TRBV9
CASSVDRKNYGYTF
TGTGCCAGCAGCGTTGACAGGAAGAACTATGGCTACACCTTC
>TRBJ2-5|.|TRBD1|TRBV30
CAWSVTTGPAETQYF
TGTGCCTGGAGTGTAACGACAGGGCCAGCGGAGACCCAGTACTTC
>TRBJ1-2|.|.|TRBV2
CAKRGGLGYTF
TGCGCCAAGCGCGGGGGGCTAGGCTACACCTTC
>TRBJ2-7|.|TRBD2|TRBV6-2/TRBV6-3
CASSYRTSGSYEQYF
TGTGCCAGCAGTTACAGGACTAGCGGGTCCTACGAGCAGTACTTC
>TRBJ1-2|.|TRBD1|TRBV18
CASSPGQGVNYGYTF
TGTGCCAGCTCACCCGGACAGGGAGTTAACTATGGCTACACCTTC
>TRBJ2-1|.|.|TRBV19
CASRDRLSSYNEQFF
TGTGCCAGTAGAGACAGGCTAAGCTCCTACAATGAGCAGTTCTTC
>TRBJ2-1|.|.|TRBV30
CAWSVGLAVNEQFF
TGTGCCTGGAGTGTAGGGCTAGCAGTCAATGAGCAGTTCTTC
>TRBJ2-1|once|TRBD2|TRBV19
CASSIGAGGSSYNEQFF
TGTGCCAGTAGTATAGGTGCGGGAGGCTCCTCCTACAATGAGCAGTTCTTC
>TRBJ2-5|.|.|TRBV4-1
CASSQVMGSQETQYF
TGCGCCAGCAGCCAAGTGATGGGCAGCCAAGAGACCCAGTACTTC
>TRBJ2-3|.|.|TRBV2
CASSELGKVLYF
TGTGCCAGCAGTGAACTAGGCAAGGTTTTGTATTTT
>TRBJ2-3|.|TRBD2|TRBV7-9
CASSRTSGSTDTQYF
TGTGCCAGCAGCCGGACTAGCGGGAGCACAGATACGCAGTATTTT
>TRBJ1-1|.|TRBD1|TRBV30
CAWSTGTADSEAFF
TGTGCCTGGAGTACCGGGACAGCAGATTCTGAAGCTTTCTTT
>TRBJ2-2|.|.|TRBV14
CASSQTGTGELFF
TGTGCCAGCAGCCAGACAGGTACCGGGGAGCTGTTTTTT
>TRBJ2-2|few|.|TRBV27
CASKPNTGELFF
TGTGCCAGCAAGCCGAACACCGGGGAGCTGTTTTTT
>TRBJ2-1|.|.|TRBV7-2
CASSLGALNEQFF
TGTGCCAGCAGCTTAGGGGCGCTCAATGAGCAGTTCTTC
>TRBJ1-5|.|TRBD1|TRBV28
CASSLGDRNNQPQHF
TGTGCCAGCAGTCTCGGGGACAGAAACAATCAGCCCCAGCATTTT
>TRBJ2-1|few|.|TRBV5-1
CASSLQGGGAYNEQFF
TGCGCCAGCAGCCTCCAGGGAGGGGGAGCCTACAATGAGCAGTTCTTC
>TRBJ2-6|once|TRBD1|TRBV5-5
CASSSSGTVGANVLTF
TGTGCCAGCAGCAGCTCCGGGACAGTTGGGGCCAACGTCCTGACTTTC
>TRBJ2-3|.|.|TRBV19
CASSTRRWPGSTDTQYF
TGTGCCAGTAGTACCCGACGGTGGCCAGGGAGCACAGATACGCAGTATTTT
>TRBJ1-1|.|.|TRBV7-3
CASSLMAGVGTEAFF
TGTGCCAGCAGCTTAATGGCAGGGGTTGGCACTGAAGCTTTCTTT
>TRBJ1-5|few|.|TRBV5-1
CASSFSGGGDQPQHF
TGCGCCAGCAGCTTTTCTGGAGGTGGAGATCAGCCCCAGCATTTT
>TRBJ1-4|.|.|TRBV30
CAWGDSGANEKLFF
TGTGCCTGGGGGGACTCGGGGGCTAATGAAAAACTGTTTTTT
>TRBJ2-3|.|TRBD2|TRBV20-1
CSASPRTSGKSTDTQYF
TGCAGTGCTAGTCCCCGGACTAGCGGGAAGAGCACAGATACGCAGTATTTT
>TRBJ2-3|.|TRBD2|TRBV7-2
CASSILTGGPGDTQYF
TGTGCCAGCAGCATCCTTACGGGAGGGCCCGGTGATACGCAGTATTTT
>TRBJ1-3|.|TRBD1|TRBV9
CASSGGDRTGNTIYF
TGTGCCAGCAGCGGAGGGGACAGGACTGGAAACACCATATATTTT
>TRBJ1-2|.|TRBD1|TRBV7-9
CASSLGQGASLDGYTF
TGTGCCAGCAGCTTGGGACAGGGGGCGTCGCTTGATGGCTACACCTTC
>TRBJ2-3|.|TRBD2|TRBV3-1/TRBV3-2
CASSQGLAGTDTQYF
TGTGCCAGCAGCCAGGGACTAGCGGGCACAGATACGCAGTATTTT
>TRBJ2-1|.|.|TRBV4-3
CASSQDRTSYNEQFF
TGCGCCAGCAGCCAAGACAGGACATCCTACAATGAGCAGTTCTTC
>TRBJ2-7|.|.|TRBV7-6
CASTYKDRPLPYEQYF
TGTGCCAGCACCTATAAAGACAGGCCACTACCCTACGAGCAGTACTTC
>TRBJ2-1|.|.|TRBV7-2
CASSLQVGAGFPNEQFF
TGTGCCAGCAGTCTTCAGGTGGGAGCGGGCTTCCCCAATGAGCAGTTCTTC
>TRBJ1-2|.|.|TRBV19
CASSIGQDYGYTF
TGTGCCAGTAGTATTGGACAAGACTATGGCTACACCTTC
>TRBJ2-5|.|TRBD1|TRBV9
CASSSRGQGRETQYF
TGTGCCAGCAGCTCTCGGGGACAGGGAAGAGAGACCCAGTACTTC
>TRBJ1-1|.|.|TRBV27
CASSFNKNTEAFF
TGTGCCAGCAGTTTCAACAAGAACACTGAAGCTTTCTTT
>TRBJ2-4|.|.|TRBV6-2/TRBV6-3
CASSYSRVNIQYF
TGTGCCAGCAGTTACTCACGCGTAAACATTCAGTACTTC
>TRBJ2-3|.|TRBD2|TRBV5-6
CASSLSSGSGTDTQYF
TGTGCCAGCAGCTTATCTAGCGGGAGTGGGACAGATACGCAGTATTTT
>TRBJ2-3|.|.|TRBV25-1
CASSGSGFTDTQYF
TGTGCCAGCAGTGGGTCGGGATTCACAGATACGCAGTATTTT
>TRBJ1-2|.|TRBD1|TRBV10-3
CAISTGGYGYTF
TGTGCCATCAGTACAGGGGGCTATGGCTACACCTTC
>TRBJ2-3|.|TRBD2|TRBV7-3
CASSLTGLAGVTDTQYF
TGTGCCAGCAGCTTAACTGGACTAGCGGGCGTCACAGATACGCAGTATTTT
>TRBJ1-2|.|.|TRBV28
CASSLNALDKRYGYTF
TGTGCCAGCAGTTTAAACGCTTTGGACAAAAGATATGGCTACACCTTC
>TRBJ2-3|.|.|TRBV6-1
CASSEDSDTSTDTQYF
TGTGCCAGCAGTGAAGACTCAGACACTAGCACAGATACGCAGTATTTT
>TRBJ2-3|once|TRBD2|TRBV24-1
CATSDRLAGNTDTQYF
TGTGCCACCAGTGATCGACTAGCGGGAAACACAGATACGCAGTATTTT
>TRBJ2-2|.|.|TRBV24-1
CATSETGYTGELFF
TGTGCCACCAGTGAAACAGGCTACACCGGGGAGCTGTTTTTT
>TRBJ1-1|.|.|TRBV2
CASSEETAGNTEAFF
TGTGCCAGCAGTGAAGAGACAGCCGGGAACACTGAAGCTTTCTTT
>TRBJ2-7|few|TRBD1|TRBV28
CASSTGTGFGEQYF
TGTGCCAGCAGTACCGGGACAGGGTTTGGCGAGCAGTACTTC
>TRBJ1-5|.|TRBD1|TRBV3-1/TRBV3-2
CASSQDTGGYQPQHF
TGTGCCAGCAGCCAAGACACAGGGGGCTATCAGCCCCAGCATTTT
>TRBJ1-6|.|.|TRBV6-5
CASSREYYNSPLHF
TGTGCCAGCAGTCGCGAGTACTATAATTCACCCCTCCACTTT
>TRBJ1-5|.|TRBD1|TRBV12-3/TRBV12-4
CASSSGQDPSNF
TGTGCCAGCAGTTCCGGACAGGACCCATCGAATTTT
>TRBJ2-3|.|.|TRBV4-3
CASSQARVDTQYF
TGCGCCAGCAGCCAGGCCCGGGTAGATACGCAGTATTTT
>TRBJ2-5|.|.|TRBV3-1/TRBV3-2
CASSQGVLQETQYF
TGTGCCAGCAGCCAAGGTGTGTTACAAGAGACCCAGTACTTC
>TRBJ2-1|once|TRBD2|TRBV5-4
CASSPGAGGIRNEQFF
TGTGCCAGCAGTCCGGGGGCGGGAGGAATAAGGAATGAGCAGTTCTTC
>TRBJ1-5|few|.|TRBV19
CASSMQENNQPQHF
TGTGCCAGTAGTATGCAGGAAAACAATCAGCCCCAGCATTTT
>TRBJ1-5|.|.|TRBV7-9
CASSLSGFVDQPQHF
TGTGCCAGCAGCTTATCAGGGTTCGTGGATCAGCCCCAGCATTTT
>TRBJ2-7|.|TRBD1|TRBV11-2
CASSLVQGQAYEQYF
TGTGCCAGCAGCTTAGTACAGGGGCAAGCCTACGAGCAGTACTTC
>TRBJ1-2|.|.|TRBV19
CASTISGGSWGYTF
TGTGCCAGTACCATTTCTGGGGGGTCGTGGGGCTACACCTTC
>TRBJ2-7|.|TRBD2|TRBV27
CASSASGVRVQYF
TGTGCCAGTTCCGCTAGCGGGGTCCGGGTGCAGTACTTC
>TRBJ2-2|.|TRBD2|TRBV10-3
CAISGVKAGANAGELFF
TGTGCCATCAGTGGGGTGAAGGCGGGAGCAAATGCCGGGGAGCTGTTTTTT
>TRBJ2-3|.|.|TRBV3-1/TRBV3-2
CASSQDLGLASQYF
TGTGCCAGCAGCCAAGATCTCGGGCTAGCTTCGCAGTATTTT
>TRBJ1-5|.|.|TRBV6-4
CASSEQYNQPQHF
TGTGCCAGCAGTGAACAGTACAATCAGCCCCAGCATTTT
>TRBJ2-1|once|.|TRBV9
CASSVAGHNNEQFF
TGTGCCAGCAGCGTAGCAGGGCACAACAATGAGCAGTTCTTC
>TRBJ2-5|.|.|TRBV6-5
CASNSVRRNQETQYF
TGTGCCAGCAATAGCGTCAGACGTAACCAAGAGACCCAGTACTTC